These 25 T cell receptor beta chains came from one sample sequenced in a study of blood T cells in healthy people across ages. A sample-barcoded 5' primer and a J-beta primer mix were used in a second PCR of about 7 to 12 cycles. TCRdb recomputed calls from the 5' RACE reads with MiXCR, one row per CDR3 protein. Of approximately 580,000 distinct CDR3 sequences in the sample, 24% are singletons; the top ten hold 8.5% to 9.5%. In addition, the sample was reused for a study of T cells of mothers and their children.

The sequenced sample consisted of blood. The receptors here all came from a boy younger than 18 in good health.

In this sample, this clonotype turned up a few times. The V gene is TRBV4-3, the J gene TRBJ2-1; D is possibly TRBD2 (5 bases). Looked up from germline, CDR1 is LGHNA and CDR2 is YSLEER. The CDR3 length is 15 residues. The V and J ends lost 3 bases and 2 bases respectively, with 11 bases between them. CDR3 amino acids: CASSQSGTTYNEQFF. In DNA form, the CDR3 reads TGCGCCAGCAGCCAGAGCGGCACAACCTACAATGAGCAGTTCTTC.

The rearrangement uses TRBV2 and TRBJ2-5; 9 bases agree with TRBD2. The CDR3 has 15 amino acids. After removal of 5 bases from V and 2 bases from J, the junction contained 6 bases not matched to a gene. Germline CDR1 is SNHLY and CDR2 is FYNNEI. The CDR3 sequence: CASSRVAGEQETQYF. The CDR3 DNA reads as TGTGCCAGCAGTAGAGTAGCGGGGGAACAAGAGACCCAGTACTTC.

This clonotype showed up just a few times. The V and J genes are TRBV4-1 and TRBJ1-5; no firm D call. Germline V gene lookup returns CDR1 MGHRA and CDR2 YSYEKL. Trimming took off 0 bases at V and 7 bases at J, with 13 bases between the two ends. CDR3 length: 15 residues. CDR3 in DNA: TGCGCCAGCAGCCAAGAGGTCCTAATGGGGCAGCCCCAGCATTTT. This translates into CASSQEVLMGQPQHF.

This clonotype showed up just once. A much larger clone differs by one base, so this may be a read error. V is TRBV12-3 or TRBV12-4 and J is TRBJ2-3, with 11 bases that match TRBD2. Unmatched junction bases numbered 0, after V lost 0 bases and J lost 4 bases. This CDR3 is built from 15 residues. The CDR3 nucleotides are TGTGCCAGCAGTTTAGCTAGCGGGAGGGCAGATACGCAGTATTTT. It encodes CASSLASGRADTQYF.

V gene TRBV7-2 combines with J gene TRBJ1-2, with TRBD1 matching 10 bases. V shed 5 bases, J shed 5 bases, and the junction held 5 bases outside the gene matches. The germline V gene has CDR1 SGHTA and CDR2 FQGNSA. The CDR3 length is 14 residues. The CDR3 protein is CASSVWDRGYGYTF. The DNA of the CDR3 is TGTGCCAGCAGCGTTTGGGACAGGGGATATGGCTACACCTTC.

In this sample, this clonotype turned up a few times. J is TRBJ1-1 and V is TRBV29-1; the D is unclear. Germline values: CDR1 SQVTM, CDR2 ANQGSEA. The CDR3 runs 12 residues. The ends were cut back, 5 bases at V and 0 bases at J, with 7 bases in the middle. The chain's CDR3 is CSVSAMNTEAFF. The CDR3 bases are TGCAGCGTTTCGGCAATGAACACTGAAGCTTTCTTT.

In nucleotides, the CDR3 is TGTGCCACCAGCAGAGAAATAGGGGGGCAAGGCTACACCTTC. Residues: CATSREIGGQGYTF. V gene TRBV15 combines with J gene TRBJ1-2, with D perhaps matching TRBD1 (6 bases). CDR3 length equals 14 residues. Germline V gene sequence: CDR1 LNHNV, CDR2 YYDKDF (reference sequence). The V end lost 0 bases, the J end lost 8 bases, and 13 bases lay between the germline ends. Variable domain in full (rest from reference TRBV15 and TRBJ1-2): DAMVIQNPRYQVTQFGKPVTLSCSQTLNHNVMYWYQQKSSQAPKLLFHYYDKDFNNEADTPDNFQSRRPNTSFCFLDIRSPGLGDTAMYLCATSREIGGQGYTFGSGTRLTVV.

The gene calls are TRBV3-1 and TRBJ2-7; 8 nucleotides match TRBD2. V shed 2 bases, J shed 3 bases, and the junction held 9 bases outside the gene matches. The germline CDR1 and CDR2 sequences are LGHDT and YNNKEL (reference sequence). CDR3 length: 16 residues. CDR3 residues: CASSQRPSGSRYEQYF. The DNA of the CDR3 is TGTGCCAGCAGCCAACGGCCCAGCGGGAGTCGCTACGAGCAGTACTTC.

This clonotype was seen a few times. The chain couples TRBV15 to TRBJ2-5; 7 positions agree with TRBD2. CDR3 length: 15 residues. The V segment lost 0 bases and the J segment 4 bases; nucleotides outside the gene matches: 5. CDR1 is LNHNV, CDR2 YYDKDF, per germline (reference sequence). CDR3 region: CATSRDMGGGETQYF. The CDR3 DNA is TGTGCCACCAGCAGAGATATGGGGGGGGGAGAGACCCAGTACTTC.

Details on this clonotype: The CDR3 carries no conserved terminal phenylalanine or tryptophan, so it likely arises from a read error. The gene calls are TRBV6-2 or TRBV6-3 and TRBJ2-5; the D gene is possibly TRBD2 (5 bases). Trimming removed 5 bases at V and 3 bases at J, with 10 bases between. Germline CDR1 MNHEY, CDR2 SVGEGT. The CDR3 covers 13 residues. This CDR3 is CASSGSREETQYL. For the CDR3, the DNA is TGTGCCAGCAGTGGGAGCCGGGAAGAGACCCAGTACTTA.

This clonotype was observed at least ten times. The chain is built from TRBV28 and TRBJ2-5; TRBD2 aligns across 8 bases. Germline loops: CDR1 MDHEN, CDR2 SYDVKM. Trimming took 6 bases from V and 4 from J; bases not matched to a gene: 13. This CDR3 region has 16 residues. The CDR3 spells CASSNPTNGGAETQYF. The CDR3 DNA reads TGTGCCAGCAGCAACCCCACAAACGGGGGGGCAGAGACCCAGTACTTC.

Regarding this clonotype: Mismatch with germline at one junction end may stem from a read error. This CDR3 reads CAWMNRLAGGLEQNF. CDR3 in DNA: TGTGCCTGGATGAACAGACTAGCGGGGGGGCTCGAGCAGAACTTC. The V call is TRBV30, the J call TRBJ2-7, with 14 bases that match TRBD2. The germline CDR1 and CDR2 sequences are GTSNPN and SVGIG (reference sequence). CDR3 length equals 15 residues.

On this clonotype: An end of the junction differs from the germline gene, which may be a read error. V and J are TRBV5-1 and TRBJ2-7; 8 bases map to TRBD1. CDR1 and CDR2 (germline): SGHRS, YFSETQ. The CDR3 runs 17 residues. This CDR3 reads CASSWAPSAGGGYEQCF. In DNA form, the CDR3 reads TGCGCCAGCAGCTGGGCCCCCTCCGCAGGGGGCGGATACGAGCAGTGCTTC.

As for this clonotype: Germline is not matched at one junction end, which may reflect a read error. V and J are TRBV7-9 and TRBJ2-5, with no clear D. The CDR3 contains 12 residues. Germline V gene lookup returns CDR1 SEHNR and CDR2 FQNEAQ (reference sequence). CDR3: CASSLGEALRFF. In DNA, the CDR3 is TGTGCCAGCAGCTTAGGAGAGGCCCTACGGTTCTTC.

The CDR3 sequence: CASTLTVSYNEQFF. Here the CDR3 DNA reads TGTGCCAGCACTCTGACTGTCTCCTACAATGAGCAGTTCTTC. V and J are TRBV12-3 or TRBV12-4 and TRBJ2-1, with unresolved D. Trimming shortened V by 7 bases and J by 0 bases, and 10 bases separated the two germline ends. This CDR3 region has 14 residues.

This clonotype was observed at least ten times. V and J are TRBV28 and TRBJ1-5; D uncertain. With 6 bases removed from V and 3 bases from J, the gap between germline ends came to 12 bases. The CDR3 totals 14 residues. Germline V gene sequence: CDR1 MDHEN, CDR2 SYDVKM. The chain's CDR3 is CASRTQGSNQPQHF. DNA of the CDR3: TGTGCCAGCAGGACCCAAGGGTCCAATCAGCCCCAGCATTTT.

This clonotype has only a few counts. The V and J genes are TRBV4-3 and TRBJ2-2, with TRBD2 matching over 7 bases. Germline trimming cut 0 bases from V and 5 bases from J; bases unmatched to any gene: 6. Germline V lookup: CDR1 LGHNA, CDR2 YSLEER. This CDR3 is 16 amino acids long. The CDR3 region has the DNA TGCGCCAGCAGCCAAGATCCCGGGGGGTATACCGGGGAGCTGTTTTTT. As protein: CASSQDPGGYTGELFF.

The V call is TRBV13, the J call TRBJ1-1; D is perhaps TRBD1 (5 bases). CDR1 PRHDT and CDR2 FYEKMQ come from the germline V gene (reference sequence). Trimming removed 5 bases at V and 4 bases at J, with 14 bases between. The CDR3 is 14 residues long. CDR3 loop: CASSRAGVATEAFF. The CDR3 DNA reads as TGTGCCAGCAGCAGGGCGGGGGTGGCCACTGAAGCTTTCTTT. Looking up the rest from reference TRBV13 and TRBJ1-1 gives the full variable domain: AAGVIQSPRHLIKEKRETATLKCYPIPRHDTVYWYQQGPGQDPQFLISFYEKMQSDKGSIPDRFSAQQFSDYHSELNMSSLELGDSALYFCASSRAGVATEAFFGQGTRLTVV.

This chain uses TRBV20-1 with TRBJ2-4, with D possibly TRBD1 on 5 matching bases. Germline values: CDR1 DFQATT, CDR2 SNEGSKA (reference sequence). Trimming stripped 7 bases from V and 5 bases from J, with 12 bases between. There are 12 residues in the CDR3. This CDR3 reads CSGDQGENIQYF. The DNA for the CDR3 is TGCAGTGGCGACCAAGGGGAAAACATTCAGTACTTC.

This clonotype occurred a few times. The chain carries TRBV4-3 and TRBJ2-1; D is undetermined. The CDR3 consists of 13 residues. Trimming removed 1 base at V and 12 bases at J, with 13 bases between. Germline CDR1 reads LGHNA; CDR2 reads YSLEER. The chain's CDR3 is CASSQGYPPRQFF. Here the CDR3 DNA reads TGCGCCAGCAGCCAAGGGTATCCTCCGCGGCAGTTCTTC.

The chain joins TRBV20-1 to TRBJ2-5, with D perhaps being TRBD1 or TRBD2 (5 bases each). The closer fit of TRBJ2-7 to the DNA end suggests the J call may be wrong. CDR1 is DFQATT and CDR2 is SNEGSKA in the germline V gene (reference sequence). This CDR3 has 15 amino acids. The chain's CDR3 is CSARDGQVGTREQYF. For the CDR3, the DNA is TGCAGTGCTAGAGATGGTCAGGTAGGGACCCGCGAGCAGTACTTC.

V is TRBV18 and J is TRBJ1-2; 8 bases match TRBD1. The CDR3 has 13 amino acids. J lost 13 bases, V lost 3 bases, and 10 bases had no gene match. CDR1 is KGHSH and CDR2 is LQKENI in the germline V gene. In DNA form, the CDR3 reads TGTGCCAGCTCACCTACGGACAGGGAGCGGTTCACCTTC. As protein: CASSPTDRERFTF.

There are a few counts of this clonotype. DNA of the CDR3: TGCAGTGCTAGCGCCGGGACCGCCGTATCTGGGGCCAACGTCCTGACTTTC. Protein product: CSASAGTAVSGANVLTF. J is TRBJ2-6 and V is TRBV20-1; D is possibly TRBD1 or TRBD2 (5 bases each). CDR3 size: 17 residues. Germline V CDR1 and CDR2: DFQATT, SNEGSKA (reference sequence). The V end lost 3 bases, the J end lost 1 base, and 16 bases lay between the germline ends.

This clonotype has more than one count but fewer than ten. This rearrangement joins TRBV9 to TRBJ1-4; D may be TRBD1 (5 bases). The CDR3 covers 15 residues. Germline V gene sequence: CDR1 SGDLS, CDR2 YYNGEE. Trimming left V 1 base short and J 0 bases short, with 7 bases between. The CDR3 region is CASSVWGSTNEKLFF. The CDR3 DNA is TGTGCCAGCAGCGTATGGGGGTCAACTAATGAAAAACTGTTTTTT.

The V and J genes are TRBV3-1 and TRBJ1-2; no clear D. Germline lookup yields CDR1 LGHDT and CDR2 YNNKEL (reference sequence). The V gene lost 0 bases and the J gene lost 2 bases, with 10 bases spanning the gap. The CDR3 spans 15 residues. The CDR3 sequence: CASSQDSATNYGYTF. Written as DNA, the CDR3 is TGTGCCAGCAGCCAAGATTCGGCAACCAACTATGGCTACACCTTC. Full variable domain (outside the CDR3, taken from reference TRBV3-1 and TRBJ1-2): DTAVSQTPKYLVTQMGNDKSIKCEQNLGHDTMYWYKQDSKKFLKIMFSYNNKELIINETVPNRFSPKSPDKAHLNLHINSLELGDSAVYFCASSQDSATNYGYTFGSGTRLTVV.